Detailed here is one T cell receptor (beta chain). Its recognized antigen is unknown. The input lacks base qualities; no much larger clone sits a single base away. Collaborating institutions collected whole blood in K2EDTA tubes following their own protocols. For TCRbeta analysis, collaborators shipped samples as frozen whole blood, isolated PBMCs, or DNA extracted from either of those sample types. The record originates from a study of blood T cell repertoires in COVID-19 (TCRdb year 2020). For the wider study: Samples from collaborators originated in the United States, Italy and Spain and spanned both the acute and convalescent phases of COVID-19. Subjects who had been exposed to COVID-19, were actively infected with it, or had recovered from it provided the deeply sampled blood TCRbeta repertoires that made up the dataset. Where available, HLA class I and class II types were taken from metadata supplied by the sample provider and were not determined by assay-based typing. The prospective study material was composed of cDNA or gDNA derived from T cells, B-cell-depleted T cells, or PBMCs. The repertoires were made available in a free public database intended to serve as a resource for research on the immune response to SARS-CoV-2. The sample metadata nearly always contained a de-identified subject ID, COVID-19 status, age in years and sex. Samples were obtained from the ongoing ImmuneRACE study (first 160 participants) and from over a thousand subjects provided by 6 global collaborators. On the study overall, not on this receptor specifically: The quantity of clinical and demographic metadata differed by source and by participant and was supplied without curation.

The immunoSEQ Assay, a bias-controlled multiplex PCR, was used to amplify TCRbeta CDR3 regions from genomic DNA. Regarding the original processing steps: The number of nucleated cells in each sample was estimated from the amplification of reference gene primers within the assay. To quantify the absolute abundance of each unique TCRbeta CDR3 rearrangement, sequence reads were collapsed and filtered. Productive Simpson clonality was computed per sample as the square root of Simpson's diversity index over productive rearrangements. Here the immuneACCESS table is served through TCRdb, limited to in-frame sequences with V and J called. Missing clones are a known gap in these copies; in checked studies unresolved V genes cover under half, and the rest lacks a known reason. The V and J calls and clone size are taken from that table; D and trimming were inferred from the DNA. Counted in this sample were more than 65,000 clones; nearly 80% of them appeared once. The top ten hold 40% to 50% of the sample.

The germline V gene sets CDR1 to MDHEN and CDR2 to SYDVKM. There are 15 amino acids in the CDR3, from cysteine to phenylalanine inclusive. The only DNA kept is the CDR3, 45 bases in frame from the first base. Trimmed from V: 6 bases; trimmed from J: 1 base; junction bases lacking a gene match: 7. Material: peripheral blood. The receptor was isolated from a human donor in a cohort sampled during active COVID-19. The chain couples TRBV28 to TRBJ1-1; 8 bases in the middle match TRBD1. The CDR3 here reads CASRGGTGQNTEAFF. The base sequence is TGTGCCAGCAGGGGGGGGACAGGACAGAACACTGAAGCTTTCTTT.